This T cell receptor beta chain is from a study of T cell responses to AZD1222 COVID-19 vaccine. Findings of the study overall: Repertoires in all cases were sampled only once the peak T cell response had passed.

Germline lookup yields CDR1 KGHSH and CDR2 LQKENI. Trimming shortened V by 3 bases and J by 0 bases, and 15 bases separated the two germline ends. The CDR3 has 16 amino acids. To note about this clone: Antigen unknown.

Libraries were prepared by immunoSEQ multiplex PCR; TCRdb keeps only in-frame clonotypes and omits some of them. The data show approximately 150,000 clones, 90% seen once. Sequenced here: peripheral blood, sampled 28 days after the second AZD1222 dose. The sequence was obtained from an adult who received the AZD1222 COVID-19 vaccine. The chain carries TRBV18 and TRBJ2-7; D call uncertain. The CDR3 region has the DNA TGTGCCAGCTCACCGAATCCGGATCGGTTCTCCTACGAGCAGTACTTC. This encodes CASSPNPDRFSYEQYF.